This TCR beta chain comes out of a study of tumor-infiltrating lymphocytes in primary liver carcinoma. As for the study in general: The patients presented with primary liver carcinoma, which was managed through surgical resection. Samples produced roughly 3.5 to 7.5 million productive TCRbeta reads, comparable across tissue types. Study observations and caveats: Since the samples were bulk and unsorted, the CD4+ and CD8+ repertoires were not compared. The study found a significantly higher top-250-clone fraction in tumors than in blood (p = 0.039).

The authors made TCR beta cDNA from 400 to 550 ng total RNA with a constant-region primer. Nested multiplex PCR, run for three rounds with slightly modified ARM-PCR, yielded TCR beta libraries. Rounds one and two of PCR, each of about 10 cycles, were primed with TRBV1-TRBV30 forward primers and a C-beta reverse primer. TCRdb used MiXCR to reprocess the multiplex PCR reads, holding one entry per CDR3 protein. The table has 310,000 or so distinct CDR3 sequences, roughly 60% seen once; the top ten hold about 15%. For blood RNA, unsorted whole blood served as the source, and germline DNA was extracted too. Looked up from germline, CDR1 is MNHEY and CDR2 is SVGAGI. Trimming removed 5 bases at V and 4 bases at J, with 11 bases between. CDR3 length: 13 amino acids. On this clonotype: The antigen remains undetermined. A read error may be the cause here, since a much bigger clone is one base away.

This sequence was found in a woman aged 25 to 45 with primary liver carcinoma and hepatitis B virus infection. V and J are TRBV6-5 and TRBJ2-5; D not resolved. Specimen: peripheral blood. The CDR3 loop reads CASSKTVLETQYF. The CDR3 region has the DNA TGTGCCAGCAGTAAAACAGTGCTAGAGACCCAGTACTTC.